One and the same sample provided the 7 T cell receptor beta chains below, sequenced in a study of T cell responses to AZD1222 COVID-19 vaccine. This table comes from immunoSEQ multiplex PCR, and its TCRdb copy is limited to in-frame clones, with some not included. The sample consists of 50,000 to 85,000 clones, more than 65% of them appearing once. The material was peripheral blood, obtained on day 0 of MenACWY control vaccination. These receptors originate from an adult in good health.

This chain connects TRBV6-2 or TRBV6-3 to TRBJ1-5; D is ambiguous. The germline CDR1 and CDR2 sequences are MNHEY and SVGEGT. The ends were cut back, 6 bases at V and 6 bases at J, with 18 bases in the middle. This CDR3 region has 15 residues. The CDR3 reads CASSSPSSQVQPQHF. The CDR3 DNA follows: TGTGCCAGCAGCTCCCCATCCTCCCAGGTTCAGCCCCAGCATTTT.

The chain combines TRBV5-1 with TRBJ2-3; perhaps TRBD2 as D (6 bases). The V end was cut by 0 bases, the J end by 10 bases, with 15 bases between. The CDR3 length is 14 residues. The V gene's germline CDR1 is SGHRS and CDR2 YFSETQ. Here the CDR3 DNA reads TGCGCCAGCAGCTTGGATCGGGGGTTGGGTCCGCAGTATTTT. Amino acid sequence: CASSLDRGLGPQYF.

The chain is built from TRBV20-1 and TRBJ1-1; no clear D gene. CDR3 length equals 10 residues. V lost 6 bases and J 1 base, leaving 3 bases between the germline ends. CDR1 is DFQATT and CDR2 is SNEGSKA in the germline V gene (reference sequence). The chain's CDR3 is CSAPNTEAFF. In nucleotides, the CDR3 is TGCAGTGCGCCGAACACTGAAGCTTTCTTT.

This chain links TRBV12-3 or TRBV12-4 with TRBJ1-5, with D uncertain. V lost 5 bases, J lost 9 bases, and 14 bases lay in between. The CDR3 contains 13 residues. The CDR3 loop reads CASSPDADRPQHF. DNA of the CDR3: TGTGCCAGCAGTCCCGACGCGGACCGGCCCCAGCATTTT.

V and J are TRBV5-4 and TRBJ1-1; maybe TRBD1 (5 bases). The germline V gene encodes CDR1 SGHNT and CDR2 YYREEE (reference sequence). CDR3 length: 11 residues. Trimming shortened V by 3 bases and J by 8 bases, and 8 bases separated the two germline ends. The CDR3 DNA reads TGTGCCAGCAGCTCGGGGGGGGAAGCTTTCTTT. Residues: CASSSGGEAFF.

The chain uses TRBV19 and TRBJ2-2; D is ambiguous. Germline V gene data show CDR1 as LNHDA and CDR2 as SQIVND (reference sequence). The CDR3 runs 14 residues. Trimming cost V 7 bases and J 3 bases, with 12 bases left between them. The CDR3 DNA follows: TGTGCCAGTAAAGAGGCAGGCTACACCGGGGAGCTGTTTTTT. Amino acid sequence: CASKEAGYTGELFF.

The V call is TRBV3-1 (or the pseudogene TRBV3-2), the J call TRBJ2-2, with 10 positions matching TRBD2. The CDR3 is made up of 17 amino acids. Germline V gene lookup returns CDR1 LGHDT and CDR2 YNNKEL (reference sequence). The CDR3 nucleotides are TGTGCGTGTCAGGGGGCAGCGGGAGGGCCCTACACCGGGGAGCTGTTTTTT. Translation: CACQGAAGGPYTGELFF.